This T cell receptor beta chain was recovered during a study of blood T cells in healthy people across ages. The study, taken as a whole, reports: More naive CD4+ cells and higher diversity marked long-lived donors relative to aged donors.

A second PCR of roughly 7 to 11 cycles used a sample-barcoded 5' primer and a J-beta primer mix. Using its own MiXCR run on the 5' RACE reads, TCRdb lists one record per CDR3 protein. The table lists about 780,000 distinct CDR3 sequences, approximately 67% of them singletons. On this clonotype: Antigen specificity is unknown.

Germline CDR1 DFQATT, CDR2 SNEGSKA (reference sequence). The CDR3 contains 15 residues. J lost 10 bases, V lost 6 bases, and 15 bases had no gene match. Sequencing was performed on blood. The rearrangement joins TRBV20-1 to TRBJ2-1; 10 nucleotides align to TRBD2. This clonotype was obtained from a man aged 25 to 45 in good health. The CDR3 bases are TGCAGTGCAAGAACAATAGCGGGGGGACTGGGGGAGCAGTTCTTC. This sequence encodes CSARTIAGGLGEQFF.